The 8 T cell receptor beta chains given below trace back to one sample, sequenced in a study of blood T cell repertoires in COVID-19. Generated by immunoSEQ multiplex PCR, the TCRdb table keeps only in-frame clones and is missing some. Of about 110,000 clones listed, 88% are singletons. The sample comprised peripheral blood. These receptors all come from a human donor in a cohort sampled during active COVID-19.

CDR3 sequence (DNA): TGTGCCAGCAGTGACCAAGCGGGAGTAAACGAGCAGTACTTC. This gives the protein CASSDQAGVNEQYF. The chain uses TRBV2 and TRBJ2-7; 8 bases are shared with TRBD2. This CDR3 spans 14 amino acids. Germline V gene data show CDR1 as SNHLY and CDR2 as FYNNEI. Losses at the gene ends were 3 bases for V and 5 bases for J; bases not matched to a gene: 6.

V and J are TRBV7-9 and TRBJ1-1; D may be TRBD1 (5 bases). V lost 5 bases and J 6 bases, leaving 10 bases between the germline ends. The CDR3 loop spans 12 amino acids. Germline V gene data show CDR1 as SEHNR and CDR2 as FQNEAQ (reference sequence). DNA for the CDR3: TGTGCCAGCAGCGTTGGGGCAGCTGAAGCTTTCTTT. It codes for CASSVGAAEAFF.

The rearrangement joins TRBV7-9 to TRBJ2-1, with D perhaps TRBD2 (5 bases). The CDR3 is 15 amino acids. V was clipped by 5 bases and J by 9 bases, with 20 bases between them. Germline V gene sequence: CDR1 SEHNR, CDR2 FQNEAQ (reference sequence). CDR3 DNA sequence: TGTGCCAGCAGCGACCAGGATGGGCGGGCGGGTGAGCAGTTCTTC. Residues: CASSDQDGRAGEQFF.

J is TRBJ1-4 and V is TRBV19, with D possibly TRBD1 on 5 matching bases. There are 15 residues in the CDR3. The germline V and J ends were trimmed by 4 bases and 3 bases, with 12 bases remaining between them. Germline loops: CDR1 LNHDA, CDR2 SQIVND (reference sequence). As DNA, the CDR3 is TGTGCCAGTAGTACCCTAGACAGCCCTAATGAAAAACTGTTTTTT. Translated: CASSTLDSPNEKLFF.

This chain uses TRBV24-1 with TRBJ2-7; 9 positions agree with TRBD1. Germline V gives CDR1 KGHDR, CDR2 SFDVKD. The CDR3 extends over 15 amino acids. V lost 4 bases to trimming and J lost 0 bases; unmatched junction nucleotides: 3. The CDR3 bases are TGTGCCACCAGTGAGGGGACAGGGAGCTCCTACGAGCAGTACTTC. Its translation: CATSEGTGSSYEQYF.

The genes are TRBV7-6 and TRBJ2-2, with 10 bases aligning to TRBD2. This CDR3 has 17 residues. J gave up 4 bases and V 2 bases, and 7 bases lay outside the gene matches. Looked up from germline, CDR1 is SGHVS and CDR2 is FNYEAQ. The CDR3 bases are TGTGCCAGCAGCTTATTTCTAGCGGGGGCTGGCACCGGGGAGCTGTTTTTT. Its protein is CASSLFLAGAGTGELFF.

The chain combines TRBV11-2 with TRBJ1-1; D is ambiguous. CDR1 SGHAT and CDR2 FQNNGV come from the germline V gene. Between the trimmed V and J ends, which lost 2 bases and 2 bases, there was a span of 6 bases. The CDR3 covers 13 residues. CDR3 in DNA: TGTGCCAGCAGCTTAACATATAACACTGAAGCTTTCTTT. The encoded protein is CASSLTYNTEAFF. Full variable domain (rest looked up from reference TRBV11-2 and TRBJ1-1): EAGVAQSPRYKIIEKRQSVAFWCNPISGHATLYWYQQILGQGPKLLIQFQNNGVVDDSQLPKDRFSAERLKGVDSTLKIQPAKLEDSAVYLCASSLTYNTEAFFGQGTRLTVV.

This clone was observed a single time. The chain is built from TRBV7-3 and TRBJ2-5; 16 bases are a match to TRBD2. The CDR3 has 19 residues. Germline CDR1 SGHTA, CDR2 FQGTGA. V dropped 3 bases and J dropped 4; count of bases not matched to a gene: 11. CDR3 DNA sequence: TGTGCCAGCAGCTTCGCACCCACGGGACTAGCGGGAGGGCGAGAGACCCAGTACTTC. It codes for CASSFAPTGLAGGRETQYF.